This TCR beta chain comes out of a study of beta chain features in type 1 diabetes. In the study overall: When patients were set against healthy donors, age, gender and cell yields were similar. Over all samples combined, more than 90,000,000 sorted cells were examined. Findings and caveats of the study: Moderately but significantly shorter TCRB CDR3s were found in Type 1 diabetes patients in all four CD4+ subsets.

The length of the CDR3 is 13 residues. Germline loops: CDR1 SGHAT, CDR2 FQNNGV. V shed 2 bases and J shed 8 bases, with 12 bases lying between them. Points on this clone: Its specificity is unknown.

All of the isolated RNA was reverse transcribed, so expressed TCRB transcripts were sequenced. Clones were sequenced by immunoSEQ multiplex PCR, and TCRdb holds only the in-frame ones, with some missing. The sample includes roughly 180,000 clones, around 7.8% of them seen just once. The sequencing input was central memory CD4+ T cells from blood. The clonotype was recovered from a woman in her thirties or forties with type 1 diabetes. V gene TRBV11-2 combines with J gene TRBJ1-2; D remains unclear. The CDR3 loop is CASSLFGQGGYTF. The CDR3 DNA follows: TGTGCCAGCAGCTTATTTGGGCAAGGAGGCTACACCTTC.